This T cell receptor (beta chain) was found in a study of patients and donors after allogeneic stem cell transplantation. TCRdb called the RT-PCR reads again in MiXCR, with one record for every CDR3 protein. The sample yields about a million distinct CDR3 sequences, about a sixth seen once. This clonotype was seen only a few times. The germline gives CDR1 KGHDR, CDR2 SFDVKD. V was pared by 4 bases and J by 7 bases, with 8 bases of the junction left unmatched. The CDR3 length is 15 residues. The chain employs TRBV24-1 and TRBJ2-7; 11 bases agree with TRBD1. The sequenced material came from blood, either unsorted or a sorted T cell fraction (not recorded which). The source is a human donor who was either an allogeneic HSCT recipient or a stem cell or donor lymphocyte infusion donor (not recorded which). It is not recorded whose cells these are; they may come from a transplant donor. CDR3 loop: CATSDPGQGAREQYF. The CDR3 coding sequence is TGTGCCACCAGTGACCCCGGACAGGGGGCGCGGGAGCAGTACTTC.